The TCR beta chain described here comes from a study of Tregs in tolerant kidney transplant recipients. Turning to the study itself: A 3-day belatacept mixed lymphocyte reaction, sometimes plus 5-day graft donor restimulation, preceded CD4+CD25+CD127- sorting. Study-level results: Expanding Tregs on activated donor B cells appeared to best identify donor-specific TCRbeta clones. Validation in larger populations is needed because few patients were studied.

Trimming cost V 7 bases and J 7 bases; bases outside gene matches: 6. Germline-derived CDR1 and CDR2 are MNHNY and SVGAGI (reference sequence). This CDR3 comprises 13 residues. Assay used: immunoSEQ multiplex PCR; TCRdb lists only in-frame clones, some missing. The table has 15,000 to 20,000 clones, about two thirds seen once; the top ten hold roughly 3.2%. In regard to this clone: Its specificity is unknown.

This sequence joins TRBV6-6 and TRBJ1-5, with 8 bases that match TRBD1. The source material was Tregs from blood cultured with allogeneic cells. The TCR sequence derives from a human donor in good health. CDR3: CASKAQGAQPQHF. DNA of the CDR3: TGTGCCAGCAAGGCGCAGGGGGCCCAGCCCCAGCATTTT.